This entry is about one T cell receptor (beta chain). Under the authors' procedure: Amplification of reference gene primers provided the estimated nucleated cell counts. The protocol was immunoSEQ multiplex PCR, while the TCRdb copy is restricted to in-frame clones and leaves out a portion. V and J calls and clone size are copied from that table; D and trimming were computed from the DNA. The sample holds more than 100,000 clones, around 89% seen once. The CDR3 spans 15 residues. Germline CDR1 reads LNHNV; CDR2 reads YYDKDF (reference sequence). V was shortened by 2 bases and J by 0 bases, with 8 bases between the two germline ends. Seattle's enrolled individuals joined amid active infection and were then monitored longitudinally. This sample is part of a study of blood T cell repertoires in COVID-19. At the level of the study: Sources were T cells, B-cell-depleted T cells, or PBMCs; the material itself was cDNA or gDNA.

Sequencing was done on a sample of peripheral blood. The chain recombines TRBV15 with TRBJ2-4; unclear D gene. The receptor was derived from a woman in her sixties or seventies with COVID-19, enrolled during active disease. CDR3 coding DNA: TGTGCCACCAGCAGAAAGTTACTAGCCAAAAACATTCAGTACTTC. Its protein product is CATSRKLLAKNIQYF. The entire variable domain, with the rest obtained from reference TRBV15 and TRBJ2-4, is as follows: DAMVIQNPRYQVTQFGKPVTLSCSQTLNHNVMYWYQQKSSQAPKLLFHYYDKDFNNEADTPDNFQSRRPNTSFCFLDIRSPGLGDTAMYLCATSRKLLAKNIQYFGAGTRLSVL.